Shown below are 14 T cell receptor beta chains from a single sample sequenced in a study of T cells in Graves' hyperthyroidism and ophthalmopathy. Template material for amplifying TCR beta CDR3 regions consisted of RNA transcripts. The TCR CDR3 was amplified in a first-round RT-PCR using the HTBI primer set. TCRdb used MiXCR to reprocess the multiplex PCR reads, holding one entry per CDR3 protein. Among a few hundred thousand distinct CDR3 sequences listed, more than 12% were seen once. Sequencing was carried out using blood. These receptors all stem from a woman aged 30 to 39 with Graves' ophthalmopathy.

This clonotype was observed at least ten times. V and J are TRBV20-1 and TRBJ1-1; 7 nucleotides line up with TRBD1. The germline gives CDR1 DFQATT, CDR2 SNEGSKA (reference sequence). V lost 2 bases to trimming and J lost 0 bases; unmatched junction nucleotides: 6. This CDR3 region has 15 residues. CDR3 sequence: CSARLDRDLNTEAFF. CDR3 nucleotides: TGCAGTGCTAGACTTGACAGGGACCTGAACACTGAAGCTTTCTTT.

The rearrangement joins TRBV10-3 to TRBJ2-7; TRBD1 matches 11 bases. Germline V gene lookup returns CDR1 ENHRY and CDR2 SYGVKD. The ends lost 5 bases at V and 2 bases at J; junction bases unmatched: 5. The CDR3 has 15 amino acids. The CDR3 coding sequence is TGTGCCATCAGTCGTTCGGGACAGGGGGCCTACGAGCAGTACTTC. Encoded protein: CAISRSGQGAYEQYF.

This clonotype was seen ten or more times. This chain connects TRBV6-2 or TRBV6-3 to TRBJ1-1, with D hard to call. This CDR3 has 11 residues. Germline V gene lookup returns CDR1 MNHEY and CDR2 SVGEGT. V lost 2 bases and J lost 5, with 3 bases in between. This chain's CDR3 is CASSYATEAFF. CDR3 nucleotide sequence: TGTGCCAGCAGTTACGCGACTGAAGCTTTCTTT.

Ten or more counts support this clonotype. The CDR3 DNA reads TGTGCCAGCAGTGAGACCCTGGAGAGGGACACTGAAGCTTTCTTT. Its protein product is CASSETLERDTEAFF. The chain recombines TRBV2 with TRBJ1-1, with D hard to call. Trimming cost V 3 bases and J 3 bases, with 14 bases left between them. This CDR3 is 15 amino acids long. From germline, CDR1 is SNHLY and CDR2 FYNNEI.

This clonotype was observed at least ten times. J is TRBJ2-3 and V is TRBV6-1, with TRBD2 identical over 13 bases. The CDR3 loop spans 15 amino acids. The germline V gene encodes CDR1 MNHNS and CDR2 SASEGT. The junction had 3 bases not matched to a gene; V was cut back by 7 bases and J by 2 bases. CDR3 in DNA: TGTGCCAGCATGACTAGCGGGGGGCACACAGATACGCAGTATTTT. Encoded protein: CASMTSGGHTDTQYF.

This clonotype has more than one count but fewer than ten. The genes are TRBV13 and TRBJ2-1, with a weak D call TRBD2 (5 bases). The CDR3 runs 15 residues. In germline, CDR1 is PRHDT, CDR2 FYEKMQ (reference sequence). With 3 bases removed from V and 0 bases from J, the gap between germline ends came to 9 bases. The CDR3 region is CASSFSVSSYNEQFF. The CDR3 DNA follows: TGTGCCAGCAGCTTTAGCGTTAGCTCCTACAATGAGCAGTTCTTC.

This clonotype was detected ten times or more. The CDR3 spells CLYFSGRHEAFF. The CDR3 DNA reads TGTTTATATTTCTCTGGGCGGCATGAAGCTTTCTTT. The genes are TRBV2 and TRBJ1-1; no definite D call. The CDR3 has 12 amino acids. From germline, CDR1 is SNHLY and CDR2 FYNNEI.

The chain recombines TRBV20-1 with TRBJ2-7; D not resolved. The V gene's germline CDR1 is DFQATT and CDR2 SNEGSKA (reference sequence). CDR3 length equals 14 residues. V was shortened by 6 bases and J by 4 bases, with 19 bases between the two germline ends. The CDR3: CSARTTRLVYEQYF. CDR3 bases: TGCAGTGCCCGAACCACCAGGCTAGTTTACGAGCAGTACTTC.

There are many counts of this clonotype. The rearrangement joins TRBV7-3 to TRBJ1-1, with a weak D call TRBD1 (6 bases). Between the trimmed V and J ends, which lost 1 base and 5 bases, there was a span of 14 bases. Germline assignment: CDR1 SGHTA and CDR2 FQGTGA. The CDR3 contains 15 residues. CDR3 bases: TGTGCCAGCAGCTTAAGCGGGGGCGCTTTGACTGAAGCTTTCTTT. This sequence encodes CASSLSGGALTEAFF.

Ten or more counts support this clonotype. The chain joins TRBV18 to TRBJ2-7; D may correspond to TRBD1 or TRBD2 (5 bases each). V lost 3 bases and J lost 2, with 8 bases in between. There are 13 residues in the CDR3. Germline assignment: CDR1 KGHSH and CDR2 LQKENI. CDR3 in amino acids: CASSPGRAYEQYF. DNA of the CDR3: TGTGCCAGCTCACCGGGACGGGCCTACGAGCAGTACTTC.

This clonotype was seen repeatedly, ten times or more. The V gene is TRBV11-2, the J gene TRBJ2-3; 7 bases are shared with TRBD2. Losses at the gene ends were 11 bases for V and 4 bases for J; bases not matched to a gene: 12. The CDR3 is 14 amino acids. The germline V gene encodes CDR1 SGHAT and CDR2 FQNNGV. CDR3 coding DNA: TGTGCCTCGAGGAGAGAGCGGGGCGCAGATACGCAGTATTTT. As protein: CASRRERGADTQYF.

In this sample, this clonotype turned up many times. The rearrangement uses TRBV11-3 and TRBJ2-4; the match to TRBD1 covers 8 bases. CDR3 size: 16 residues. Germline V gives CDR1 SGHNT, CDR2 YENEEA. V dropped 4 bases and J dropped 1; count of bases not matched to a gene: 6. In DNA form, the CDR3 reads TGTGCCAGCAGCTCGACAGGGGTCGGGGCCAAAAACATTCAGTACTTC. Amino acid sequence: CASSSTGVGAKNIQYF.

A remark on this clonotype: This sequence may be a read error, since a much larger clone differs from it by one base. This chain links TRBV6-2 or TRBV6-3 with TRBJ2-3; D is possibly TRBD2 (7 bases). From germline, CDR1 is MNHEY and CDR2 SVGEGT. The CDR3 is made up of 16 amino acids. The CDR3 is CASSYKGGGVPDTRYF. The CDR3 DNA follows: TGTGCCAGCAGTTACAAAGGGGGGGGTGTACCAGATACGCGGTATTTT.

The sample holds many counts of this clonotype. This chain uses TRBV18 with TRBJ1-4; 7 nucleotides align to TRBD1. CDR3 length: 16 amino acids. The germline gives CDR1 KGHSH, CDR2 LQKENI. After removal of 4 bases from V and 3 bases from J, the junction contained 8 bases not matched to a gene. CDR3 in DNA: TGTGCCAGCTCACTGATGGGGGACAGCCCTAATGAAAAACTGTTTTTT. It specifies CASSLMGDSPNEKLFF.